This TCR beta chain originates from a study of radiotherapy plus CTLA-4 blockade in lung cancer. Using immunoSEQ multiplex PCR, the repertoire was profiled, and TCRdb retains in-frame clones only, with some absent. The profile shows tens of thousands of clones, more than 85% of them singletons. CDR1 and CDR2 (germline): MNHEY, SVGAGI. The CDR3 covers 16 residues. Trimming stripped 4 bases from V and 4 bases from J, with 17 bases between. Source: peripheral blood, taken from a patient treated with radiotherapy plus ipilimumab. This receptor was taken from a human donor with non-small cell lung cancer that progressed on radiotherapy plus ipilimumab. The chain carries TRBV6-5 and TRBJ1-3, with D possibly being TRBD1 (6 bases). This CDR3 reads CASSLFPSGDGNTIYF. The CDR3 DNA follows: TGTGCCAGCAGTTTGTTTCCGTCAGGGGACGGAAACACCATATATTTT.